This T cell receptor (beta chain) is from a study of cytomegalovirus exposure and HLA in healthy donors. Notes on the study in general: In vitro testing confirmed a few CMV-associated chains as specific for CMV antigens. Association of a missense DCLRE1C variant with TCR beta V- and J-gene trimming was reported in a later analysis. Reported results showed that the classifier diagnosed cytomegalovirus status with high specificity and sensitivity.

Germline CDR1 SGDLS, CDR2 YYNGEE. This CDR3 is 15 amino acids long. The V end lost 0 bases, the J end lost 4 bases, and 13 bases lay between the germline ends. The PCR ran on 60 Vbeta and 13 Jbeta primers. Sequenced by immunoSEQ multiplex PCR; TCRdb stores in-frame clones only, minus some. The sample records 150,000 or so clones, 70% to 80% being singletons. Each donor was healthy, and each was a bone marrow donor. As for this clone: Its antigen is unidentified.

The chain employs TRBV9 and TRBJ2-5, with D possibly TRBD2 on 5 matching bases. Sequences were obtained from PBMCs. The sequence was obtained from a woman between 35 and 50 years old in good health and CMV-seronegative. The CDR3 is CASSVGSPGRETQYF. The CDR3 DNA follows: TGTGCCAGCAGCGTAGGATCCCCTGGGAGAGAGACCCAGTACTTC.